These T cell receptor beta chains were read from a single sample in a study of T-cell memory formation after mild COVID-19. Via MiXCR, TCRdb re-called the 5' RACE reads, giving one row per CDR3 protein. The sample carries approximately 340,000 distinct CDR3 sequences, under 15% recorded once. Input material: PBMCs or a T cell subset sorted from them (not recorded which). The receptors were sampled from a man younger than 35 who had mild COVID-19 (a few samples of this study predate the infection). Cell type and time point are not known. The CDR3 runs from the conserved cysteine through the conserved F or W. D genes are given only for firm matches. Size tells how often a clone was seen (once, few, many) or the class of an expanded clone, and some rows leave it out.

V gene,J gene,clone size,D gene,CDR3 DNA,CDR3 protein
TRBV3-1,TRBJ2-3,many,.,TGTGCCAGCAGCCAAGATTGGGGTACGCAGTATTTT,CASSQDWGTQYF
TRBV12-3/TRBV12-4,TRBJ1-5,many,.,TGTGCCAGCAGGCAATCAGTGGTTCAGCCCCAGCATTTT,CASRQSVVQPQHF
TRBV7-9,TRBJ2-5,.,.,TGTGCCAGCAGCTTAGCCCCTAACCCGGGTCGAGAGACCCAGTACTTC,CASSLAPNPGRETQYF
TRBV6-5,TRBJ2-7,many,.,TGTGCCAGCAGTCAGAGAGTTACCTACGAGCAGTACTTC,CASSQRVTYEQYF
TRBV5-1,TRBJ2-3,.,TRBD2,TGCGCCAGCAGCACCACTAGCGGGGGCGTAAATACGCAGTATTTT,CASSTTSGGVNTQYF
TRBV11-3,TRBJ2-1,.,TRBD2,TGTGCCAGCAGGACTAGCGGGGGGTTCTTC,CASRTSGGFF
TRBV5-1,TRBJ1-2,.,TRBD1,TGCGCCAGCAGCTTGGTTTGGACAGGGGGCGATGGCTACACCTTC,CASSLVWTGGDGYTF
TRBV7-9,TRBJ1-5,few,.,TGTGCCAGCAGCTTGAGGGGCCAAGGGGAGCCCCAGCATTTT,CASSLRGQGEPQHF
TRBV6-5,TRBJ2-1,.,TRBD1,TGTGCCAGCAGTTCTGGAAACAGGGGGCGACACAATGAGCAGTTCTTC,CASSSGNRGRHNEQFF
TRBV10-2,TRBJ2-2,.,TRBD1,TGCGCCAGCGACCAGGGGGCCTCGAACACCGGGGAGCTGTTTTTT,CASDQGASNTGELFF
TRBV5-5,TRBJ1-1,few,.,TGTGCCAGCAGCCCCACCCAGACTGAAGCTTTCTTT,CASSPTQTEAFF
TRBV5-1,TRBJ2-3,.,TRBD1,TGCGCCAGCATGCGATGGACAGGGAGCACAGATACGCAGTATTTT,CASMRWTGSTDTQYF
TRBV28,TRBJ1-1,few,TRBD1,TGTGCCAGCAGTTCCTCCCGGCAGGGGGCAGACACTGAAGCTTTCTTT,CASSSSRQGADTEAFF
TRBV29-1,TRBJ2-1,.,.,TGCAGCGTTCGAGGGGGGTCTTACAATGAGCAGTTCTTC,CSVRGGSYNEQFF
TRBV7-2,TRBJ1-5,.,.,TGTGCCAGCAGCTTGCGACAGATCGATCAGCCCCAGCATTTT,CASSLRQIDQPQHF
TRBV6-6,TRBJ1-5,.,.,TGTGCCAGCAGTGAGGGGCCCAGCAATCAGCCCCAGCATTTT,CASSEGPSNQPQHF
TRBV10-3,TRBJ2-5,many,TRBD2,TGTGCCATCAGTGAGGGACTAGCGGGGTTTGTGGAGACCCAGTACTTC,CAISEGLAGFVETQYF
TRBV18,TRBJ2-5,.,TRBD2,TGTGCCAGCTCACCTACTGCCGGGACTAGTGAGACCCAGTACTTC,CASSPTAGTSETQYF
TRBV30,TRBJ1-5,.,.,TGTGCCTGGAGTACCGGGACATCGGGAAATCAGCCCCAGCATTTT,CAWSTGTSGNQPQHF
TRBV4-1,TRBJ1-4,.,.,TGCGCCAGCAGCCAAGACAACCGGGGTAATGAAAAACTGTTTTTT,CASSQDNRGNEKLFF
TRBV11-2,TRBJ1-1,once,TRBD1,TGTGCCAGCAGCCCCCGGACAGGGCTCGCGAACACTGAAGCTTTCTTT,CASSPRTGLANTEAFF
TRBV5-1,TRBJ2-1,many,TRBD2,TGCGCCAGTACAATTAGCGGGGCCAATGAGCAGTTCTTC,CASTISGANEQFF
TRBV6-6,TRBJ2-3,.,.,TGTGCCAGCAGTTACTCGAGAGGCGGAGCGACAGATACGCAGTATTTT,CASSYSRGGATDTQYF
TRBV28,TRBJ1-5,.,TRBD1,TGTGCCAGCAGTTTGGAACAGGGGCCCTCGAATCAGCCCCAGCATTTT,CASSLEQGPSNQPQHF
TRBV12-3/TRBV12-4,TRBJ1-2,few,.,TGTGCCAGCAGTTTATGGGGCCGGGGGGACTATGGCTACACCTTC,CASSLWGRGDYGYTF
TRBV5-5,TRBJ1-5,few,.,TGTGCCAGCAACCCGACCGGTGGGAGCAATCAGCCCCAGCATTTT,CASNPTGGSNQPQHF